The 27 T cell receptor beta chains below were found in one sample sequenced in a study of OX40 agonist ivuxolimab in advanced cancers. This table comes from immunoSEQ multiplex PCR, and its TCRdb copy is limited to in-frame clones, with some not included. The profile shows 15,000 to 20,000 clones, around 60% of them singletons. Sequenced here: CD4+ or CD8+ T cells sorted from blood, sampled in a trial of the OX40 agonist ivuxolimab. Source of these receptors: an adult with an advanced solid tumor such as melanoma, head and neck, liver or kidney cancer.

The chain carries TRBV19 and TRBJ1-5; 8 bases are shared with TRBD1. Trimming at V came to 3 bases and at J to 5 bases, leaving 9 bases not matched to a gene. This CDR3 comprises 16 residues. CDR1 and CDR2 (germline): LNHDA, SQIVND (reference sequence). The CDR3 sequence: CASSIVWAGGDQPQHF. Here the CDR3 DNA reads TGTGCCAGTAGTATCGTCTGGGCAGGGGGCGATCAGCCCCAGCATTTT.

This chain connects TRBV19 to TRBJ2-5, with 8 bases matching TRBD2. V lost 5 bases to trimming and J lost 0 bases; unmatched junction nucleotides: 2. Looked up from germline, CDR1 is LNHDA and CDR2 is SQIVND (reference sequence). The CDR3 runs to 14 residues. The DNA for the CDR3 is TGTGCCAGTAGTCTCGGGGGGGACCAAGAGACCCAGTACTTC. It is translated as CASSLGGDQETQYF. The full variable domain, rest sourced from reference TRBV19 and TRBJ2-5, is DGGITQSPKYLFRKEGQNVTLSCEQNLNHDAMYWYRQDPGQGLRLIYYSQIVNDFQKGDIAEGYSVSREKKESFPLTVTSAQKNPTAFYLCASSLGGDQETQYFGPGTRLLVL.

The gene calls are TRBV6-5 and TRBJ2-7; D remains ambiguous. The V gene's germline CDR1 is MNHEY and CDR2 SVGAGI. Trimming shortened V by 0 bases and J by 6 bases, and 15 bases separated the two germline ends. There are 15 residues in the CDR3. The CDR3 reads CASSYSSENLIEQYF. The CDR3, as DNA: TGTGCCAGCAGTTACTCTTCAGAGAATTTGATCGAGCAGTACTTC.

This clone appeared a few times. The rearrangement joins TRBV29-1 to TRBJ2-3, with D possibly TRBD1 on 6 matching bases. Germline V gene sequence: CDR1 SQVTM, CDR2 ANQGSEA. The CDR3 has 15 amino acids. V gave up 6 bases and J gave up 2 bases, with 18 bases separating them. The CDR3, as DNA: TGCAGCGTCATCAGGGGTACAGGGCACACAGATACGCAGTATTTT. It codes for CSVIRGTGHTDTQYF.

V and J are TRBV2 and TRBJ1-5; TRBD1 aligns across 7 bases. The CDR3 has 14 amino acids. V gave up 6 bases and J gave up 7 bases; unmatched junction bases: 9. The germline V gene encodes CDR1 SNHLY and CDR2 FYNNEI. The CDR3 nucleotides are TGTGCCAGCAGCATCAGGGGGGCCGTACAGCCCCAGCATTTT. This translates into CASSIRGAVQPQHF. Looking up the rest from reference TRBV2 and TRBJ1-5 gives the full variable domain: EPEVTQTPSHQVTQMGQEVILRCVPISNHLYFYWYRQILGQKVEFLVSFYNNEISEKSEIFDDQFSVERPDGSNFTLKIRSTKLEDSAMYFCASSIRGAVQPQHFGDGTRLSIL.

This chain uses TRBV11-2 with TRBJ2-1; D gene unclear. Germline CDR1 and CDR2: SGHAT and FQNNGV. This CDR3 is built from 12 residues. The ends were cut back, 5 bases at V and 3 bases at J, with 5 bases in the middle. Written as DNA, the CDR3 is TGTGCCAGCAGCCCTTACTACAATGAGCAGTTCTTC. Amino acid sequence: CASSPYYNEQFF.

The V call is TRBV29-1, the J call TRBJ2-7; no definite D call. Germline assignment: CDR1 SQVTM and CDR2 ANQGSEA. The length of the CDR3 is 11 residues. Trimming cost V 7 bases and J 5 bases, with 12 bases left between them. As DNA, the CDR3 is TGCAGCGCTGACATTGAAGACGAGCAGTACTTC. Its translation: CSADIEDEQYF.

The chain's CDR3 is CASSLVGVGEQYF. The CDR3, as DNA: TGTGCCAGCAGCTTGGTGGGGGTCGGAGAGCAGTACTTC. The chain has TRBV5-4 and TRBJ2-7; TRBD1 or TRBD2 may be the D gene (5 bases each). Germline CDR1 reads SGHNT; CDR2 reads YYREEE (reference sequence). V lost 0 bases and J 7 bases, leaving 11 bases between the germline ends. The CDR3 covers 13 residues.

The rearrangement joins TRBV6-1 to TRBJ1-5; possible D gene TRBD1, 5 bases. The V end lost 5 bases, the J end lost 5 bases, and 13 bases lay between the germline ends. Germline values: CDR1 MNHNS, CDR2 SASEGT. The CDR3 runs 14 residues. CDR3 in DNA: TGTGCCAGCAGTTCAGCCAGGGAATATCAGCCCCAGCATTTT. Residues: CASSSAREYQPQHF.

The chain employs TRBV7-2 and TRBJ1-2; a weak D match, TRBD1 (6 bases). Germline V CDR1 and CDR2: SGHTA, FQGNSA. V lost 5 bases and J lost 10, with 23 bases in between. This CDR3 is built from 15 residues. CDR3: CASSRSAGQGLAYTF. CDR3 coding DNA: TGTGCCAGCAGCAGAAGCGCGGGTCAGGGGCTCGCCTACACCTTC.

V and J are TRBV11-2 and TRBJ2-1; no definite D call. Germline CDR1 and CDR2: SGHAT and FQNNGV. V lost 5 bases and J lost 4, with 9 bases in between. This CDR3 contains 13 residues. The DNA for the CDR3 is TGTGCCAGCAGCCTCGGGCCTTACAATGAGCAGTTCTTC. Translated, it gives CASSLGPYNEQFF.

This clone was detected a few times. In nucleotides, the CDR3 is TGTGCCACCAGCCCCGGGGGGCCCTTTCAGTACTTC. This sequence encodes CATSPGGPFQYF. The chain uses TRBV15 and TRBJ2-4; a weak D match, TRBD2 (7 bases). V lost 5 bases, J lost 11 bases, and 13 bases lay in between. Germline V lookup: CDR1 LNHNV, CDR2 YYDKDF (reference sequence). This CDR3 is 12 amino acids long.

The CDR3 spells CASSQTDNYGYTF. In DNA, the CDR3 is TGTGCCAGCAGCCAAACCGACAACTATGGCTACACCTTC. The chain recombines TRBV14 with TRBJ1-2, with D hard to call. The V end lost 2 bases, the J end lost 2 bases, and 6 bases lay between the germline ends. The length of the CDR3 is 13 residues. Germline V lookup: CDR1 SGHDN, CDR2 FVKESK.

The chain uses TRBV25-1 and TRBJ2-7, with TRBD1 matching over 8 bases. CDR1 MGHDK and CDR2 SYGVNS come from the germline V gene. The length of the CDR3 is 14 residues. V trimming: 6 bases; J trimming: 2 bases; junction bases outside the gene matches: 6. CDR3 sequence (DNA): TGTGCCAGCAGCGACAGGGGATTCCCCTACGAGCAGTACTTC. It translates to CASSDRGFPYEQYF.

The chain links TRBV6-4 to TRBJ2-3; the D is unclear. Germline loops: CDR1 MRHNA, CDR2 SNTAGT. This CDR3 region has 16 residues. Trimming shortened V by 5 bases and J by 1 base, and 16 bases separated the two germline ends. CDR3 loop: CASSPRPGSGTDTQYF. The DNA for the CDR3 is TGTGCCAGCAGTCCCAGACCCGGCAGTGGCACAGATACGCAGTATTTT.

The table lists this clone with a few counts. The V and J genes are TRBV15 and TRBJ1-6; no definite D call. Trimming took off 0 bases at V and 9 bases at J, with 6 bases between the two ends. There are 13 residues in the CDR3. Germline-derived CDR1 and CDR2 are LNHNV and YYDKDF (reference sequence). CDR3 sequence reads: CATSRDLGSPLHF. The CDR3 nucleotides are TGTGCCACCAGCAGAGATCTGGGTTCACCCCTCCACTTT. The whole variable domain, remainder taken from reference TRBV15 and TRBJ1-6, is DAMVIQNPRYQVTQFGKPVTLSCSQTLNHNVMYWYQQKSSQAPKLLFHYYDKDFNNEADTPDNFQSRRPNTSFCFLDIRSPGLGDTAMYLCATSRDLGSPLHFGNGTRLTVT.

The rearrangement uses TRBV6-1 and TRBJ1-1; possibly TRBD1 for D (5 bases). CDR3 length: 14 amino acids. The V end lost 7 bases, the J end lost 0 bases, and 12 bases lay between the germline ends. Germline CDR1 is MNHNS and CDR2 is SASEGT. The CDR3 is CASKAGLMNTEAFF. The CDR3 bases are TGTGCCAGCAAAGCGGGACTGATGAACACTGAAGCTTTCTTT.

CDR3: CASSLDGSYEQYF. The CDR3 DNA sequence: TGTGCCAGCAGCTTAGACGGTTCCTACGAGCAGTACTTC. The chain links TRBV11-2 to TRBJ2-7; D is ambiguous. Trimming removed 0 bases from V and 1 base from J, with 4 bases in between. From germline, CDR1 is SGHAT and CDR2 FQNNGV. The CDR3 contains 13 residues.

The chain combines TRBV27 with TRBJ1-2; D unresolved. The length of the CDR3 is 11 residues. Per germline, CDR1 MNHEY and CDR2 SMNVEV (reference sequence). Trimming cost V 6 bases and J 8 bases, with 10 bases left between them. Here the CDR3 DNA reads TGTGCCAGCAGGGACTACCTGGGCTACACCTTC. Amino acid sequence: CASRDYLGYTF.

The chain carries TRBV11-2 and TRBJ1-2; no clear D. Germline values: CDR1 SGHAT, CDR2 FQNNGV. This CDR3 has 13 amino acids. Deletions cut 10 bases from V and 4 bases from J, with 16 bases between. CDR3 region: CATWGGPFYGYTF. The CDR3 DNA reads TGTGCCACCTGGGGAGGCCCGTTCTATGGCTACACCTTC.

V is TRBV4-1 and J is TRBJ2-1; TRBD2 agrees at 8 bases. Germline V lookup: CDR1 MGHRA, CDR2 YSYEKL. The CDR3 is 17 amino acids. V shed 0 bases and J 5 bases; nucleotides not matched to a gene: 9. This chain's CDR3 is CASSQDGLAGFNNEQFF. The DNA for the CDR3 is TGCGCCAGCAGCCAAGATGGCCTAGCGGGCTTTAACAATGAGCAGTTCTTC.

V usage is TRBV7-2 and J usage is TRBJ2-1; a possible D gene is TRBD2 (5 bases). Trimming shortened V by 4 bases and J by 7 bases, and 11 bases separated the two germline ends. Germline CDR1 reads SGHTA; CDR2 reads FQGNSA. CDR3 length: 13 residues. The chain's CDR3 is CASSYSDLNEQFF. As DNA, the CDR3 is TGTGCCAGCAGCTACTCGGACTTAAATGAGCAGTTCTTC.

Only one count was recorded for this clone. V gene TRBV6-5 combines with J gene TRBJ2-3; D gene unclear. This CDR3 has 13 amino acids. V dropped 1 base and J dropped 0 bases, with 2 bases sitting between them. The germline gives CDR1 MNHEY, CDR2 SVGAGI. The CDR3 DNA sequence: TGTGCCAGCAGTTACTTTAGCACAGATACGCAGTATTTT. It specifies CASSYFSTDTQYF.

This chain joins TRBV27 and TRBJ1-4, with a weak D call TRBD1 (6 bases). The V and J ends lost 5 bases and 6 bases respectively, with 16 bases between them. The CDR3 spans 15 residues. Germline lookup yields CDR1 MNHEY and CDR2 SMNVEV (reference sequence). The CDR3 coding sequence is TGTGCCAGCAGTAGATACAGGGCTGGGGATGAAAAACTGTTTTTT. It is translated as CASSRYRAGDEKLFF.

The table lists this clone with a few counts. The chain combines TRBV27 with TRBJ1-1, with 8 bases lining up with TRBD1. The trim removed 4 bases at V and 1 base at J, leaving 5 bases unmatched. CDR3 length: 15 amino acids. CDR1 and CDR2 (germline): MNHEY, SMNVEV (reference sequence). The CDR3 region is CASSSRQGTNTEAFF. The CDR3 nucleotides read TGTGCCAGCAGTTCCCGACAGGGGACGAACACTGAAGCTTTCTTT.

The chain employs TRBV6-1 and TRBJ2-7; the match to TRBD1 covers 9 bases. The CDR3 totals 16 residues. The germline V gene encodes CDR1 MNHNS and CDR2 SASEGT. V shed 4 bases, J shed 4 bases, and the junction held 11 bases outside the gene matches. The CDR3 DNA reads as TGTGCCAGCAGTGGGCCATCCGGGACAGGGTGGTACGAGCAGTACTTC. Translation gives CASSGPSGTGWYEQYF.

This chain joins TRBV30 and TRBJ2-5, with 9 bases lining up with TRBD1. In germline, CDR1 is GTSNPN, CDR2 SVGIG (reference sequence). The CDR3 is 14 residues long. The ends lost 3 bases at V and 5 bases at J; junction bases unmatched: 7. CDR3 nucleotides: TGTGCCTGGAGCGACACAGGGGGCTGGGAGACCCAGTACTTC. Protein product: CAWSDTGGWETQYF.